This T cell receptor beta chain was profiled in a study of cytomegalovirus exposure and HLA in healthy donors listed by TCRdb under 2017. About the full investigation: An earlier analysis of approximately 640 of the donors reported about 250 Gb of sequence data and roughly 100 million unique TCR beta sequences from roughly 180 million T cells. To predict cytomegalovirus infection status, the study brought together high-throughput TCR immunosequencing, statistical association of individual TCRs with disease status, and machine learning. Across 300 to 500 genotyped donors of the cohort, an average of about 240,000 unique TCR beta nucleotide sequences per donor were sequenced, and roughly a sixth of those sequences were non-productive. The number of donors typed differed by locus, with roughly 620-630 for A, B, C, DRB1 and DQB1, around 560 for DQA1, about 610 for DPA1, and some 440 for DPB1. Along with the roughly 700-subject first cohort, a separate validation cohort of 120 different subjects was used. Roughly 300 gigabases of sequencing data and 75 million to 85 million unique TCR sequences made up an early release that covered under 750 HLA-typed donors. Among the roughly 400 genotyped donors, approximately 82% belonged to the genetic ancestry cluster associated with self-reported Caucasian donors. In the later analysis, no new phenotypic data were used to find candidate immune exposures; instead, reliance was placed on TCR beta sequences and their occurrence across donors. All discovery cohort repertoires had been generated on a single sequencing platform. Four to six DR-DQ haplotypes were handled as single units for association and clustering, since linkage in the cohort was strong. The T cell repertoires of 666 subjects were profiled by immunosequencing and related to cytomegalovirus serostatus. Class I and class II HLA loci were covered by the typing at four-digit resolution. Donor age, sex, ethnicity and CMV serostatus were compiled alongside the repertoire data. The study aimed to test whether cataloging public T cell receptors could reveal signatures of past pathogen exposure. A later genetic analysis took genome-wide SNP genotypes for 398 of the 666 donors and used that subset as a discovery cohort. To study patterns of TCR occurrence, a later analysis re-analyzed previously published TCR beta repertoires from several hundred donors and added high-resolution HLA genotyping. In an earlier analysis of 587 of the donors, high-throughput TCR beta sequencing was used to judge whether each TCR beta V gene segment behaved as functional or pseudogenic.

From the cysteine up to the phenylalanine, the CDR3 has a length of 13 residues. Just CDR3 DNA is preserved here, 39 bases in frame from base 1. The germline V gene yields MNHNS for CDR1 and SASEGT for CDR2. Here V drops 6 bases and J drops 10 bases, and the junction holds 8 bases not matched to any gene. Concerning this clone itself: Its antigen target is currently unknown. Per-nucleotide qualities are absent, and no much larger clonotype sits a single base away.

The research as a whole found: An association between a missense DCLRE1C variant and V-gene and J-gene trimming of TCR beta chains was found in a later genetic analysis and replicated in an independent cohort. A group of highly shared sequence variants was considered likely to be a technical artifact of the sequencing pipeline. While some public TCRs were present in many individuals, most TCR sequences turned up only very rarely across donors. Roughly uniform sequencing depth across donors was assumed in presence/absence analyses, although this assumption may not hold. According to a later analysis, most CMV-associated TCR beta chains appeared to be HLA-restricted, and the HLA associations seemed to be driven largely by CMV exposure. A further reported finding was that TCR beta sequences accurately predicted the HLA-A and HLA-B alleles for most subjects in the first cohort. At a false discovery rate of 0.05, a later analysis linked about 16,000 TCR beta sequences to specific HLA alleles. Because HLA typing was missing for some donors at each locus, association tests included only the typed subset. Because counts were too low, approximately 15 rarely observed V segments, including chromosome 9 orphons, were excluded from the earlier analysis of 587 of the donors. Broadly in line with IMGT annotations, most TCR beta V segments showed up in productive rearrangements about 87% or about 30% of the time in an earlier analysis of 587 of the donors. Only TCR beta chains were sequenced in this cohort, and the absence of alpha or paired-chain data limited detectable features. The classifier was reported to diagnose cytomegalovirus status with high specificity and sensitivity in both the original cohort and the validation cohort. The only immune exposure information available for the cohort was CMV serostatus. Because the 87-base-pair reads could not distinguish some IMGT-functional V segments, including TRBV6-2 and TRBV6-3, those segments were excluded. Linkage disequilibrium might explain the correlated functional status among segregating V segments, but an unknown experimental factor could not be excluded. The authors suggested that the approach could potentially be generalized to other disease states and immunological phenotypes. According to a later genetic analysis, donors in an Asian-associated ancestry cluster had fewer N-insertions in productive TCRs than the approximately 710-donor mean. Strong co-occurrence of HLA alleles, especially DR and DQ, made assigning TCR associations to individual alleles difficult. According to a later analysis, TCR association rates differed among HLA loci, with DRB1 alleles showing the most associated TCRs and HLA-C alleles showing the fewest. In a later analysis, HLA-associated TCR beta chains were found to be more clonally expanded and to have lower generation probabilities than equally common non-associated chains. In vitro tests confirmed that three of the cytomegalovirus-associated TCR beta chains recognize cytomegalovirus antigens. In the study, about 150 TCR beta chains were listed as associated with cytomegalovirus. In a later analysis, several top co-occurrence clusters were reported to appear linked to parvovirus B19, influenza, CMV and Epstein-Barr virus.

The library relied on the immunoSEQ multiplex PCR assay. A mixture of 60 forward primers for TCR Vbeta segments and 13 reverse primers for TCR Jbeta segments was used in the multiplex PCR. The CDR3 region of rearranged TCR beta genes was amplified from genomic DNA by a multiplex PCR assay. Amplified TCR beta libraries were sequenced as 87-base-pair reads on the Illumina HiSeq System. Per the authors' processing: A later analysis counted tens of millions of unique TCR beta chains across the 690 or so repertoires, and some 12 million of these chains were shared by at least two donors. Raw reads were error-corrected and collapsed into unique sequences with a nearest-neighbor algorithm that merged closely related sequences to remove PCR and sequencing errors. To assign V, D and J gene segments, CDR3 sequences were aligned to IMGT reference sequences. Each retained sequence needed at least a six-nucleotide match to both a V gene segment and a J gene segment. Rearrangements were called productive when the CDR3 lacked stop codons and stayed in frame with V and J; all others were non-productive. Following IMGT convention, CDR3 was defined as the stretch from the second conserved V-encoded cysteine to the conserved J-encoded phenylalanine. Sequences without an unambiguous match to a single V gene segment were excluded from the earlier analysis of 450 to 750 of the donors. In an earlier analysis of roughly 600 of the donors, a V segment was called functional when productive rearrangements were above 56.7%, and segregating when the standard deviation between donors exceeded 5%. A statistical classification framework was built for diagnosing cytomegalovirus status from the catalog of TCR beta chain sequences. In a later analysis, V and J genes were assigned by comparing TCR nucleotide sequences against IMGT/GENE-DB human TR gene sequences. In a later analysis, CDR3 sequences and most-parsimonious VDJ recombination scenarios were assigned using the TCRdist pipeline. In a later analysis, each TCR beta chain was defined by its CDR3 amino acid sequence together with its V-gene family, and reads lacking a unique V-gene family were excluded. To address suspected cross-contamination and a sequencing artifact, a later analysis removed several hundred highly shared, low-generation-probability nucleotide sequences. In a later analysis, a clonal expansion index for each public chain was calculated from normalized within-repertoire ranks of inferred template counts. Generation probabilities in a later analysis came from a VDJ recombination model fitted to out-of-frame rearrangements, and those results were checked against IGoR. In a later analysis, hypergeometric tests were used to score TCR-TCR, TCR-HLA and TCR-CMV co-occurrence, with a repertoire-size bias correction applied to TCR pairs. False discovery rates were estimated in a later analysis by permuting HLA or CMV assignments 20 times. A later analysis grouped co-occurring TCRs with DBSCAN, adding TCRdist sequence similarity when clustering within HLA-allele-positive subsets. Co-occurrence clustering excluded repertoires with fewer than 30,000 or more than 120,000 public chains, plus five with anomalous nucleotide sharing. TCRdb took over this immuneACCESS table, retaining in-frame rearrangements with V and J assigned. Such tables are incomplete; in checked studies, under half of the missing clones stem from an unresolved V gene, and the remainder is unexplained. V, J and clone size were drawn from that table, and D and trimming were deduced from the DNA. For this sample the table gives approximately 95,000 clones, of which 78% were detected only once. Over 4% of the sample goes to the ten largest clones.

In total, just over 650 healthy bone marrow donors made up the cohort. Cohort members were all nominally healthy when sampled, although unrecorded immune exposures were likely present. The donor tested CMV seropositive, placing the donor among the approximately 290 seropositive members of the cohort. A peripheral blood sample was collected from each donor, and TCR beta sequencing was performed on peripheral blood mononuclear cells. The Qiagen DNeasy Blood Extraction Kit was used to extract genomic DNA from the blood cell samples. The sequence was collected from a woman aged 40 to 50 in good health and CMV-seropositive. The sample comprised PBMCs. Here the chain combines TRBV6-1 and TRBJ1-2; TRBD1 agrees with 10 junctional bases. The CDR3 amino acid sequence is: CASSPTGTGAYTF. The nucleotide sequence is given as TGTGCCAGCAGCCCCACCGGGACAGGGGCCTACACCTTC.